This TCR beta chain was found in a study of human T cells and chemical hapten exposure. From the RACE reads, TCRdb called clonotypes with MiXCR, one entry per CDR3 protein. Of under 100,000 distinct CDR3 sequences listed, about 10% are singletons. Study observations and caveats: Clustering by CDR3 similarity yielded significantly more large clusters from expanded TCRs than controls.

Germline assignment: CDR1 LNHDA and CDR2 SQIVND (reference sequence). This CDR3 contains 13 residues. Between the trimmed V and J ends, which lost 7 bases and 3 bases, there was a span of 10 bases. Points on this clonotype: Its antigen is not identified.

Time point in this sample: patch test 2, 6 weeks after DPC sensitization. Treatment here: therapeutic diphenylcyclopropenone sensitization with weekly scalp DPC. Ahead of each patch test application, blood was drawn. The starting material was whole blood, obtained in connection with sensitization to the hapten diphenylcyclopropenone (DPC). The chain is built from TRBV19 and TRBJ1-5; D not resolved. The receptor's source is a woman aged 40-49 years with alopecia areata. Some clones in this sample may be carry-over from other donors' samples. The DNA for the CDR3 is TGTGCCAGTAATACCGGCCACAATCAGCCCCAGCATTTT. Its protein is CASNTGHNQPQHF.